Shown below are 6 T cell receptor beta chains from a single sample sequenced in a study of blood T cell repertoires in COVID-19. Sequencing was performed with immunoSEQ multiplex PCR; in TCRdb, only in-frame clones are kept and a portion is missing. The sample lists around 210,000 clones; around 85% were seen once. Sequencing used peripheral blood. Receptors originate from a man aged 55 to 69 with COVID-19, enrolled during active disease.

V and J are TRBV5-6 and TRBJ2-2, with 8 bases fitting TRBD2. Germline assignment: CDR1 SGHDT and CDR2 YYEEEE. The CDR3 covers 16 residues. After removal of 1 base from V and 5 bases from J, the junction contained 7 bases not matched to a gene. CDR3 region: CASSLRSGSGTGELFF. The CDR3 DNA follows: TGTGCCAGCAGCTTGAGGAGCGGGAGTGGGACCGGGGAGCTGTTTTTT.

The chain recombines TRBV11-2 with TRBJ2-4; TRBD2 might be the D (5 bases). The CDR3 has 14 residues. V lost 1 base, J lost 9 bases, and 13 bases lay in between. Germline V lookup: CDR1 SGHAT, CDR2 FQNNGV. CDR3 region: CASSLVSLEGIQYF. CDR3 DNA sequence: TGTGCCAGCAGCTTAGTGTCCCTCGAGGGCATTCAGTACTTC.

This chain joins TRBV6-5 and TRBJ2-2; 7 bases fit TRBD1. This CDR3 has 15 residues. J was trimmed by 0 bases and V by 6 bases; bases with no gene match: 4. The germline gives CDR1 MNHEY, CDR2 SVGAGI. CDR3 DNA: TGTGCCAGCAGCCCCGGGACAGCGAACACCGGGGAGCTGTTTTTT. Amino acids: CASSPGTANTGELFF.

Here the CDR3 DNA reads TGTGCCAGCAGCAGGCGCGAGGGACAGCGCACTAATTCACCCCTCCACTTT. Translated, it gives CASSRREGQRTNSPLHF. V is TRBV7-7 and J is TRBJ1-6; 7 bases are shared with TRBD1. The CDR3 length is 17 residues. The germline CDR1 and CDR2 sequences are SSHAT and FNYEAQ (reference sequence). After removal of 5 bases from V and 6 bases from J, the junction contained 13 bases not matched to a gene.

This clone was detected only a few times. CDR3 sequence: CASSLEGSSYNSPLHF. In DNA form, the CDR3 reads TGCGCCAGCAGCTTGGAAGGGAGCTCCTATAATTCACCCCTCCACTTT. The chain is built from TRBV5-1 and TRBJ1-6; D is ambiguous. CDR3 length: 16 amino acids. V was pared by 0 bases and J by 0 bases, with 7 bases between. Germline V CDR1 and CDR2: SGHRS, YFSETQ.

The V and J genes are TRBV10-3 and TRBJ2-2; D is perhaps TRBD1 (7 bases). Germline V CDR1 and CDR2: ENHRY, SYGVKD. The ends were cut back, 3 bases at V and 5 bases at J, with 13 bases in the middle. The CDR3 extends over 15 amino acids. The chain's CDR3 is CAISEGGGETGELFF. CDR3 DNA: TGTGCCATCAGTGAAGGAGGGGGCGAGACCGGGGAGCTGTTTTTT.